This TCR beta chain is from a study of CD8 T cells in Susac syndrome. Reverse transcription of about 0.5 to 1 ug RNA used random hexamers. TCRdb reprocessed the immunoSEQ multiplex PCR reads with MiXCR, giving one entry per CDR3 protein. The data contain roughly 130,000 distinct CDR3 sequences, roughly 95% of them seen just once; the ten biggest clones take up more than 0.1%. The germline V gene has CDR1 SQVTM and CDR2 ANQGSEA. Trimming took 5 bases from V and 6 from J, leaving 11 bases between them. This CDR3 has 11 amino acids. Specimen: CD4+ T cells from PBMCs. This sequence originates from a human donor in good health. V usage is TRBV29-1 and J usage is TRBJ2-7; D ambiguous. This chain's CDR3 is CSVYWAREQYF. CDR3 nucleotide sequence: TGCAGCGTTTATTGGGCCCGCGAGCAGTACTTC.